The 19 T cell receptor beta chains listed next were all sequenced from one sample in a study of radiation and T cells in renal cell carcinoma. Assay used: immunoSEQ multiplex PCR; TCRdb lists only in-frame clones, some missing. The top ten hold over 10% of the sample, which has just over 150,000 clones, about 87% seen once. The time point denotes: blood 2 weeks post-SBRT. Treatment of the sample: 15 Gy SBRT to primary tumor, nephrectomy 4 weeks later. This sample comprised blood, obtained from a patient whose treatment included radiotherapy and nephrectomy. The receptors shown here come from a woman aged 45-59 years with renal cell carcinoma.

This clone was detected only once. This chain uses TRBV19 with TRBJ1-5, with a weak D call TRBD1 (6 bases). Trimming left V 5 bases short and J 0 bases short, with 14 bases between. CDR1 LNHDA and CDR2 SQIVND come from the germline V gene (reference sequence). CDR3 size: 16 residues. The CDR3 region has the DNA TGTGCCAGTAGTCCCTGGGCAGGGGATAGCAATCAGCCCCAGCATTTT. Its protein is CASSPWAGDSNQPQHF.

This clone has a single count. V gene TRBV15 combines with J gene TRBJ1-2; D gene uncertain. V shed 0 bases and J shed 7 bases, with 15 bases lying between them. Germline V gives CDR1 LNHNV, CDR2 YYDKDF (reference sequence). This CDR3 contains 15 residues. The CDR3 nucleotides are TGTGCCACCAGCAGAGATTGGGATTGGGGTGGTGGCTACACCTTC. This translates into CATSRDWDWGGGYTF.

The chain links TRBV7-2 to TRBJ1-1; D gene ambiguous. Germline assignment: CDR1 SGHTA and CDR2 FQGNSA. V lost 2 bases and J 2 bases, leaving 12 bases between the germline ends. The CDR3 is made up of 15 amino acids. This CDR3 reads CASSLNSGVNTEAFF. DNA of the CDR3: TGTGCCAGCAGCTTAAATAGTGGGGTAAACACTGAAGCTTTCTTT.

The chain carries TRBV5-1 and TRBJ1-3; 10 nucleotides align to TRBD1. Germline trimming cut 4 bases from V and 3 bases from J; bases unmatched to any gene: 10. CDR3 length: 17 amino acids. Per germline, CDR1 SGHRS and CDR2 YFSETQ. The CDR3 nucleotides are TGCGCCAGCAGCAGAGGACAGGGGGTAGTCGATGGAAACACCATATATTTT. Protein sequence: CASSRGQGVVDGNTIYF. The whole variable domain, remainder taken from reference TRBV5-1 and TRBJ1-3, is KAGVTQTPRYLIKTRGQQVTLSCSPISGHRSVSWYQQTPGQGLQFLFEYFSETQRNKGNFPGRFSGRQFSNSRSEMNVSTLELGDSALYLCASSRGQGVVDGNTIYFGEGSWLTVV.

The rearrangement uses TRBV29-1 and TRBJ2-7; possible D gene TRBD1, 6 bases. The CDR3 is 15 residues long. Trimming cost V 5 bases and J 3 bases, with 20 bases left between them. Germline CDR1 and CDR2: SQVTM and ANQGSEA. CDR3 DNA sequence: TGCAGCGTTCAGCGGAGCCAGGGGAGAGACTACGAGCAGTACTTC. As protein: CSVQRSQGRDYEQYF.

This chain joins TRBV18 and TRBJ1-4; no firm D call. V was pared by 4 bases and J by 8 bases, with 11 bases between. Germline CDR1 is KGHSH and CDR2 is LQKENI. This CDR3 has 13 residues. The CDR3 bases are TGTGCCAGCTCACAAGGGTTTGGGGAAAAACTGTTTTTT. Translating it yields CASSQGFGEKLFF.

The chain couples TRBV10-3 to TRBJ2-5; D is possibly TRBD1 or TRBD2 (5 bases each). This CDR3 is built from 13 residues. The germline V gene has CDR1 ENHRY and CDR2 SYGVKD. With 4 bases removed from V and 2 bases from J, the gap between germline ends came to 8 bases. CDR3 amino acids: CAISGGVQETQYF. The CDR3 DNA follows: TGTGCCATCAGTGGAGGGGTGCAAGAGACCCAGTACTTC.

This rearrangement joins TRBV14 to TRBJ1-4; D unresolved. CDR3 length: 16 amino acids. The V end was cut by 0 bases, the J end by 0 bases, with 8 bases between. Germline assignment: CDR1 SGHDN and CDR2 FVKESK. Written as DNA, the CDR3 is TGTGCCAGCAGCCAAGATCTGGGTACAACTAATGAAAAACTGTTTTTT. It codes for CASSQDLGTTNEKLFF.

For the CDR3, the DNA is TGCGCCAGCAGCCAAGATTACCCCCCAGGGCCCCGAAGGAATGAGCAGTTCTTC. The encoded protein is CASSQDYPPGPRRNEQFF. The chain is built from TRBV4-1 and TRBJ2-1; possibly TRBD1 for D (5 bases). Germline V gene sequence: CDR1 MGHRA, CDR2 YSYEKL. Trimming cost V 0 bases and J 7 bases, with 22 bases left between them. This CDR3 contains 18 residues.

This clone was seen just once. The V gene is TRBV28, the J gene TRBJ2-7, with 7 bases fitting TRBD1. Germline V gene sequence: CDR1 MDHEN, CDR2 SYDVKM. V was clipped by 6 bases and J by 6 bases; unmatched bases: 11. The CDR3 is 14 amino acids. CDR3 in DNA: TGTGCCAGCAGGTCAGGGGGAATGCGAGGCGAGCAGTACTTC. This sequence encodes CASRSGGMRGEQYF.

This clone appeared a few times. V is TRBV29-1 and J is TRBJ1-1, with D possibly matching TRBD1 (6 bases). This CDR3 is built from 13 residues. Germline CDR1 reads SQVTM; CDR2 reads ANQGSEA. Trimming took 7 bases from V and 2 from J, leaving 14 bases between them. The CDR3 spells CSGGGDTNTEAFF. CDR3 nucleotides: TGCAGCGGAGGGGGGGACACCAACACTGAAGCTTTCTTT.

V is TRBV7-6 and J is TRBJ1-2; a weak D match, TRBD1 (5 bases). The CDR3 covers 14 residues. The germline V gene encodes CDR1 SGHVS and CDR2 FNYEAQ. The germline V and J ends were trimmed by 4 bases and 1 base, with 10 bases remaining between them. This CDR3 reads CASSSGRINYGYTF. Here the CDR3 DNA reads TGTGCCAGCAGCTCGGGACGGATTAACTATGGCTACACCTTC.

The chain uses TRBV5-1 and TRBJ1-1, with D possibly matching TRBD1 (5 bases). Germline lookup yields CDR1 SGHRS and CDR2 YFSETQ. V shed 1 base and J shed 1 base, with 8 bases lying between them. This CDR3 region has 14 residues. The CDR3 loop reads CASSLMQGNTEAFF. The DNA for the CDR3 is TGCGCCAGCAGCTTGATGCAGGGGAACACTGAAGCTTTCTTT.

The J gene is TRBJ1-2, the V gene TRBV25-1; 10 bases line up with TRBD1. This CDR3 is 15 amino acids long. The J segment lost 2 bases and the V segment lost 4 bases, leaving 4 bases of the junction unmatched. Per germline, CDR1 MGHDK and CDR2 SYGVNS. The DNA of the CDR3 is TGTGCCAGCAGTGGAGAGACAGGGGGCAACTATGGCTACACCTTC. Residues: CASSGETGGNYGYTF.

With regard to this clone: At one of its ends the junction is not consistent with the germline gene, which may arise from a read error. The chain combines TRBV7-7 with TRBJ2-2, with D perhaps given as TRBD1 or TRBD2 (6 bases each). The CDR3 loop spans 15 amino acids. Germline CDR1 SSHAT, CDR2 FNYEAQ (reference sequence). DNA of the CDR3: TGTGCTAGCAGCTTAGGGGGGTACGCCACCGGGGAGCTGTTTTTT. This gives the protein CASSLGGYATGELFF. Full variable domain (outside the CDR3, taken from reference TRBV7-7 and TRBJ2-2): GAGVSQSPRYKVTKRGQDVTLRCDPISSHATLYWYQQALGQGPEFLTYFNYEAQPDKSGLPSDRFSAERPEGSISTLTIQRTEQRDSAMYRCASSLGGYATGELFFGEGSRLTVL.

The V and J genes are TRBV15 and TRBJ1-4; D remains ambiguous. This CDR3 contains 13 residues. The germline CDR1 and CDR2 sequences are LNHNV and YYDKDF (reference sequence). Trimming stripped 0 bases from V and 8 bases from J, with 7 bases between. This chain's CDR3 is CATSRDLQEKLFF. The CDR3 DNA reads as TGTGCCACCAGCAGAGATCTACAAGAAAAACTGTTTTTT.

The chain has TRBV19 and TRBJ2-5; unclear D gene. The CDR3 is 16 residues long. Germline assignment: CDR1 LNHDA and CDR2 SQIVND (reference sequence). V was trimmed by 2 bases and J by 3 bases, leaving 16 bases between them. The DNA for the CDR3 is TGTGCCAGTAGTATATCGGTCCTTAACTGGGAAGAGACCCAGTACTTC. Amino acid sequence: CASSISVLNWEETQYF.

This clone has a handful of counts. Other DNA sequences within the sample encode an identical CDR3. The chain recombines TRBV6-1 with TRBJ2-2; no clear D. Per germline, CDR1 MNHNS and CDR2 SASEGT. V lost 2 bases to trimming and J lost 5 bases, with 6 bases between them. The CDR3 is 13 amino acids. The CDR3 sequence is CASSESRTGELFF. The DNA of the CDR3 is TGTGCCAGCAGTGAAAGCAGGACCGGGGAGCTGTTTTTT.

The V call is TRBV4-1, the J call TRBJ1-2; the D is unclear. Trimming shortened V by 0 bases and J by 2 bases, and 10 bases separated the two germline ends. The CDR3 is 15 residues long. Germline loops: CDR1 MGHRA, CDR2 YSYEKL. CDR3 region: CASSQDSQENYGYTF. In nucleotides, the CDR3 is TGCGCCAGCAGCCAAGATAGCCAGGAAAACTATGGCTACACCTTC.